This is a list of T cell receptor beta chains from one sample in a study of blood T cell repertoires in COVID-19. Measured with immunoSEQ multiplex PCR; TCRdb has only the in-frame clones, and not every one. In the table there are about 98,000 clones, more than 75% of which are singletons. What was sequenced was peripheral blood. Receptors originate from a human donor in a cohort sampled during active COVID-19. Both conserved end residues are part of each CDR3. The D gene is left open where the match is weak. Expanded clones get a size class; other rows say once, few or many, or leave the size out.

D gene	V gene	J gene	clone size	CDR3 DNA	CDR3 protein
-	TRBV9	TRBJ2-3	-	TGTGCCAGCAGCGTAGCCGGGAATACGCAGTATTTT	CASSVAGNTQYF
TRBD1	TRBV2	TRBJ2-3	once	TGTGCCAGCAGGTGGACAGGCTTCACAGATACGCAGTATTTT	CASRWTGFTDTQYF
TRBD1	TRBV11-3	TRBJ2-7	-	TGTGCCAGCAGCTCCCTCGGGGGACAGGCCTTCGAGCAGTACTTC	CASSSLGGQAFEQYF
TRBD1	TRBV7-2	TRBJ1-5	few	TGTGCCAGCAGCTCCGACAGGGCGGTTGGGCCCCAGCATTTT	CASSSDRAVGPQHF
-	TRBV4-3	TRBJ1-5	many	TGCGCCAGCAGCCAAGATAGGGGACAGCCCCAGCATTTT	CASSQDRGQPQHF
TRBD1	TRBV5-1	TRBJ2-2	-	TGCGCCAGCAGCCCGGGACAGGGGGCAACCGGGGAGCTGTTTTTT	CASSPGQGATGELFF
TRBD1	TRBV18	TRBJ2-7	-	TGTGCCAGCTCACCTACTTTTCGACAGGGGGCGACGGACGAGCAGTACTTC	CASSPTFRQGATDEQYF
-	TRBV5-1	TRBJ1-1	-	TGCGCCAGCAGCTCACAAGCAGGGGTTGACACTGAAGCTTTCTTT	CASSSQAGVDTEAFF
TRBD1	TRBV18	TRBJ1-2	-	TGTGCCAGCTCACCGGACAGGGTCTATGGCTACACCTTC	CASSPDRVYGYTF
TRBD2	TRBV30	TRBJ2-5	-	TGTGCCTGGAGTGTCCTGGGACTAGCGGGGGGCCTCCCGGAGACCCAGTACTTC	CAWSVLGLAGGLPETQYF
TRBD1	TRBV5-1	TRBJ2-3	-	TGCGCCAGCAGCTTCCAGGGGGAAGATACGCAGTATTTT	CASSFQGEDTQYF
-	TRBV4-1	TRBJ2-3	-	TGCGCCAGCAGCTTTTCTGGCCCGGGTACGCAGTATTTT	CASSFSGPGTQYF
-	TRBV20-1	TRBJ1-3	-	TGCAGTGCTAGTCCTCTCTCTGGAAACACCATATATTTT	CSASPLSGNTIYF
TRBD2	TRBV4-2	TRBJ2-5	-	TGTGCCAGCAGCCAAGACGGAGCGGGGAACCAAGAGACCCAGTACTTC	CASSQDGAGNQETQYF
TRBD1	TRBV19	TRBJ1-1	-	TGTGCCAGTAGTCCCCGGGGCAGGGGGCGTTTATCACTCGGAGCTTTCTTT	CASSPRGRGRLSLGAFF
TRBD1	TRBV12-3/TRBV12-4	TRBJ2-5	-	TGTGCCAGCAGTACTGGGACAGGGGAGACCCAGTACTTC	CASSTGTGETQYF
-	TRBV7-2	TRBJ1-4	-	TGTGCCAGCAGCTTACAGGGCTGGAATGAAAAACTGTTTTTT	CASSLQGWNEKLFF
-	TRBV3-1/TRBV3-2	TRBJ1-3	-	TGTGCCAGCAGCCAACTAGGGGGGGTGACCATATATTTT	CASSQLGGVTIYF
-	TRBV19	TRBJ1-4	-	TGTGCCAGTAGTACACCGACAGGTTCTAATGAAAAACTGTTTTTT	CASSTPTGSNEKLFF
-	TRBV4-2	TRBJ2-1	-	TGTGCCAGCAGCCAAATTTTACAGGGTGACAATGAGCAGTTCTTC	CASSQILQGDNEQFF
-	TRBV9	TRBJ2-3	-	TGTGCCAGCAGCGTTAAGCAGGGCACAGATACGCAGTATTTT	CASSVKQGTDTQYF
TRBD1	TRBV27	TRBJ1-1	-	TGTGCCAGCCTGAAGCGGGGGACAGGGACATCTGCCGGCACTGAAGCTTTCTTT	CASLKRGTGTSAGTEAFF
-	TRBV28	TRBJ1-2	-	TGTGCCAGCACCCTTGGAGGGGTCCGCCTCTATGGCTACACCTTC	CASTLGGVRLYGYTF
-	TRBV4-1	TRBJ2-3	-	TGCGCCAGCAGCCAAGATGGGTACAGGGCTTACGATACGCAGTATTTT	CASSQDGYRAYDTQYF
-	TRBV7-3	TRBJ2-6	-	TGTGCCAGCAGCTCCTCAGGGACTGGGGCCAACGTCCTGACTTTC	CASSSSGTGANVLTF
TRBD1	TRBV3-1/TRBV3-2	TRBJ2-7	-	TGTGCCAGCAGCCAAGGACAGGGTGGCTACGAGCAGTACTTC	CASSQGQGGYEQYF
TRBD1	TRBV9	TRBJ1-2	-	TGTGCCAGCAGCGTAATGGGACAGGGACGCTATGGCTACACCTTC	CASSVMGQGRYGYTF
TRBD1	TRBV24-1	TRBJ2-2	once	TGTGCCACCAGTGACCCGGGACAGGGGAACACCGGGGAGCTGTTTTTT	CATSDPGQGNTGELFF
-	TRBV28	TRBJ1-1	-	TGTGCCAGCAGTTGGGACAACCCGGCGGAAGCTTTCTTT	CASSWDNPAEAFF
-	TRBV7-2	TRBJ2-2	-	TGTGCCAGCAGCTCGGGTCCCCAGAACACCGGGGAGCTGTTTTTT	CASSSGPQNTGELFF
-	TRBV7-2	TRBJ2-7	-	TGTGCCAGCAGCTTACTGGGGCTTAAGACCTACGAGCAGTACTTC	CASSLLGLKTYEQYF
TRBD2	TRBV28	TRBJ2-3	once	TGTGCCAGCAGTTTATGGGCTAGCGGGGGGTCAGATACGCAGTATTTT	CASSLWASGGSDTQYF
-	TRBV15	TRBJ2-7	-	TGTGCCACCAGCCGTTTACAGGGAACCTACGAGCAGTACTTC	CATSRLQGTYEQYF
-	TRBV29-1	TRBJ2-2	-	TGCAGCGTTGGACAGTCTGCTGGGGAGCTGTTTTTT	CSVGQSAGELFF
TRBD2	TRBV5-1	TRBJ2-1	-	TGCGCCAGCAGCTCCCGACTAGCGGGGGGCTACAATGAGCAGTTCTTC	CASSSRLAGGYNEQFF
-	TRBV28	TRBJ1-4	-	TGTGCCAGCAGTCAGGGTCAGGCGGTAGAAAAACTGTTTTTT	CASSQGQAVEKLFF
-	TRBV2	TRBJ1-1	-	TGTGCCAGCAGAAGCCTCCGGGGGTTCACTGAAGCTTTCTTT	CASRSLRGFTEAFF
-	TRBV18	TRBJ1-5	-	TGTGCCAGCTCCCACAGGGTTACCCAGCCCCAGCATTTT	CASSHRVTQPQHF
TRBD2	TRBV18	TRBJ2-3	once	TGTGCCAGCTCACCCTACCGTATGTCGGGGGGGCAGGGTGATACGCAGTATTTT	CASSPYRMSGGQGDTQYF
-	TRBV7-3	TRBJ2-3	-	TGTGCCAGCAGCTTCCACCTCGGGGATACGCAGTATTTT	CASSFHLGDTQYF
-	TRBV14	TRBJ1-1	-	TGTGCCAGCAGCCAAGTCTCAGGCGGGTACACTGAAGCTTTCTTT	CASSQVSGGYTEAFF
-	TRBV7-3	TRBJ2-1	-	TGTGCCAGCAGCTTAGCCGAGAACAATGAGCAGTTCTTC	CASSLAENNEQFF
-	TRBV15	TRBJ1-5	-	TGTGCCACCAGCACGGGTTCGGGTCAGCCCCAGCATTTT	CATSTGSGQPQHF
-	TRBV6-6	TRBJ1-5	-	TGTGCCAGCAGTTACTCCCAGTTCGAGGCTCAGCCCCAGCATTTT	CASSYSQFEAQPQHF
-	TRBV4-2	TRBJ2-3	-	TGTGCCAGCAGCCGAAGGGGAGGCAGGGGGAACACAGATACGCAGTATTTT	CASSRRGGRGNTDTQYF
TRBD1	TRBV27	TRBJ1-5	-	TGTGCCAGCAGTGGGGACAGGGGAATCTATCAGCCCCAGCATTTT	CASSGDRGIYQPQHF
TRBD1	TRBV28	TRBJ1-4	-	TGTGCCAGCAGCTCCCCCCCCGCAGGGGGTCAAAAACTGTTTTTT	CASSSPPAGGQKLFF
TRBD1	TRBV28	TRBJ1-2	once	TGTGCCAGCAGTTTGGGGACAGGGGGCTATGGTAACTATGGCTACACCTTC	CASSLGTGGYGNYGYTF
TRBD1	TRBV7-9	TRBJ1-5	-	TGTGCCAGCAGCTCCGGACAGGGAAGGGGGAGTCAGCCCCAGCATTTT	CASSSGQGRGSQPQHF
-	TRBV6-2/TRBV6-3	TRBJ1-5	-	TGTGCCAGCAGTAAACAGGGAATCAATCAGCCCCAGCATTTT	CASSKQGINQPQHF
TRBD1	TRBV6-5	TRBJ1-5	-	TGTGCCATCCAAGACAGGGGGCGTCAGCCCCAGCATTTT	CAIQDRGRQPQHF
-	TRBV5-6	TRBJ2-3	-	TGTGCCAGCAGCTTGCCGAGCACAGATACGCAGTATTTT	CASSLPSTDTQYF
TRBD2	TRBV11-2	TRBJ2-4	-	TGTGCCAGCAGCTTAGGGCTAGCGGGAAACATTCAGTACTTC	CASSLGLAGNIQYF
TRBD1	TRBV5-1	TRBJ2-4	-	TGCGCCAGCAGCTTGGAGGGGGCGCAGAACATTCAGTACTTC	CASSLEGAQNIQYF
-	TRBV6-6	TRBJ2-7	-	TGTGCCAGCAGTGGAGGGGTCTCGACGCAGTACTTC	CASSGGVSTQYF